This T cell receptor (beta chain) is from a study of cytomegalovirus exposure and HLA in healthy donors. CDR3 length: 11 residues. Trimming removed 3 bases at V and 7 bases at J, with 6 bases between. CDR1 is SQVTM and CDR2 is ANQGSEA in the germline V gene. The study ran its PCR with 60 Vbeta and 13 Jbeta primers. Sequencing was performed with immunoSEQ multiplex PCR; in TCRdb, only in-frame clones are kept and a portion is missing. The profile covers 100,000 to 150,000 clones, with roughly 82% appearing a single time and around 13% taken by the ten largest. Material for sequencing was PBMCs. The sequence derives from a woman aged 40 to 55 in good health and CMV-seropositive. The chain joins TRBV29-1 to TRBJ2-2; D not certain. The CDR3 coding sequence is TGCAGCGTTGATAGTCTCGGGGAGCTGTTTTTT. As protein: CSVDSLGELFF.